Listed below are T cell receptor beta chains from one sample, sequenced in a study of blood T cell repertoires in COVID-19. Assay used: immunoSEQ multiplex PCR; TCRdb lists only in-frame clones, some missing. The repertoire includes tens of thousands of clones, approximately 87% of them detected once, and roughly a tenth sits in the top ten. The sequenced sample consisted of peripheral blood. The receptors were gathered from a man older than 75 with active COVID-19. The CDR3 runs from the conserved cysteine through the conserved F or W. A D gene is named only where the DNA matches it firmly. A clone size is listed for some rows: how often the clone was seen (once, few, many), or a class if it is expanded.

d_call clone_size j_call cdr3_length v_call cdr3_aa cdr3_nt
NA NA TRBJ2-1 16 TRBV19 CASSTDLLRDRNEQFF TGTGCCAGTAGTACCGATTTACTCAGGGATCGCAATGAGCAGTTCTTC
NA NA TRBJ1-2 15 TRBV5-1 CASSLGAGTNYGYTF TGCGCCAGCAGCTTGGGGGCCGGGACAAACTATGGCTACACCTTC
TRBD2 NA TRBJ2-7 14 TRBV6-5 CASTPSGRSGEQYF TGTGCCAGCACACCTAGCGGGAGGTCTGGAGAGCAGTACTTC
TRBD2 NA TRBJ2-2 19 TRBV5-6 CASSYYVRRGLLRTGELFF TGTGCCAGCAGCTACTACGTACGTCGGGGACTATTGAGGACCGGGGAGCTGTTTTTT
NA NA TRBJ2-2 14 TRBV24-1 CATSRGVRTGELFF TGTGCCACCAGCAGGGGGGTTAGAACCGGGGAGCTGTTTTTT
NA NA TRBJ2-1 16 TRBV21-1 CAAWGTSGSSYNEQFF TGTGCCGCTTGGGGGACTAGCGGGAGCTCCTACAATGAGCAGTTCTTC
NA NA TRBJ2-5 13 TRBV19 CASSGGWKETQYF TGTGCCAGTAGTGGGGGCTGGAAAGAGACCCAGTACTTC
TRBD1 NA TRBJ2-1 15 TRBV5-5 CASTPTGTPYNEQFF TGTGCCAGCACCCCGACAGGGACCCCCTACAATGAGCAGTTCTTC
NA NA TRBJ2-2 16 TRBV7-9 CASRRSTGISSGELFF TGTGCCAGCAGGCGATCAACAGGGATTTCATCCGGGGAGCTGTTTTTT
NA NA TRBJ1-1 13 TRBV5-6 CASSRDRNFEAFF TGTGCCAGCAGCCGTGACAGGAATTTTGAAGCTTTCTTT
TRBD1 once TRBJ2-5 15 TRBV4-3 CASSRTGHRGETQYF TGCGCCAGCAGCCGTACGGGACACAGGGGGGAGACCCAGTACTTC
TRBD2 NA TRBJ2-5 15 TRBV11-2 CASSPTAGVSETQYF TGTGCCAGCAGCCCAACCGCGGGAGTTTCCGAGACCCAGTACTTC
NA NA TRBJ2-1 13 TRBV5-1 CASSSRGYNEQFF TGCGCCAGCAGCTCGAGGGGGTACAATGAGCAGTTCTTC
NA NA TRBJ2-1 12 TRBV18 CASSPGRGEQFF TGTGCCAGCTCACCCGGGCGCGGGGAGCAGTTCTTC
TRBD1 once TRBJ2-5 14 TRBV18 CASSHRGHGETQYF TGTGCCAGCTCACACAGGGGGCATGGAGAGACCCAGTACTTC
TRBD1 NA TRBJ2-1 15 TRBV28 CASSFPGGSYNEQFF TGTGCCAGCAGTTTCCCAGGGGGCTCATACAATGAGCAGTTCTTC
TRBD1 NA TRBJ2-7 13 TRBV10-3 CAIGQGETYEQYF TGTGCCATAGGACAGGGGGAAACTTACGAGCAGTACTTC
TRBD2 NA TRBJ2-1 15 TRBV11-3 CASSVGTSGYNEQFF TGTGCCAGCAGCGTCGGGACTAGCGGCTACAATGAGCAGTTCTTC
NA NA TRBJ1-2 14 TRBV5-1 CASSFQGTDYGYTF TGCGCCAGCAGCTTTCAGGGGACGGATTATGGCTACACCTTC
TRBD1 NA TRBJ2-4 13 TRBV7-6 CASSLATGGDLDF TGTGCCAGCAGCTTAGCGACAGGGGGCGATTTGGACTTC
NA NA TRBJ1-1 13 TRBV12-3/TRBV12-4 CASSFPVNTEAFF TGTGCCAGCAGTTTTCCCGTGAACACTGAAGCTTTCTTT
NA NA TRBJ2-7 15 TRBV5-1 CASSSGPAGVYEQYF TGCGCCAGCAGCTCAGGCCCCGCTGGCGTCTACGAGCAGTACTTC
NA NA TRBJ2-7 17 TRBV4-1 CASSQFFSGLSSYEQYF TGCGCCAGCAGCCAGTTTTTCTCGGGACTCAGCTCCTACGAGCAGTACTTC
NA once TRBJ2-5 16 TRBV18 CASSPLLVAGGETQYF TGTGCCAGCTCACCCCTGTTGGTGGCAGGCGGGGAGACCCAGTACTTC
TRBD1 NA TRBJ2-1 16 TRBV24-1 CATSEISPRGPPEQFF TGTGCCACCAGCGAAATTTCTCCCAGGGGGCCCCCAGAGCAGTTCTTC
TRBD1 NA TRBJ2-7 15 TRBV5-4 CASSFPGTVSYEQYF TGTGCCAGCAGCTTTCCCGGGACAGTCTCCTACGAGCAGTACTTC
NA NA TRBJ2-3 17 TRBV11-2 CASSLVSGGLSADTQYF TGTGCCAGCAGCTTAGTCAGTGGCGGGCTTAGCGCAGATACGCAGTATTTT
NA NA TRBJ2-6 17 TRBV24-1 CATSEPTGISGANVLTF TGTGCCACCAGTGAACCTACAGGGATCTCTGGGGCCAACGTCCTGACTTTC
NA NA TRBJ1-5 13 TRBV4-1 CASSQDRAQPQHF TGCGCCAGCAGCCAAGATCGAGCTCAGCCCCAGCATTTT
TRBD1 NA TRBJ2-7 12 TRBV18 CASSLGTEEQYF TGTGCCAGCTCACTAGGGACAGAAGAGCAGTACTTC
NA NA TRBJ1-2 13 TRBV29-1 CSVGVFRGYGYTF TGCAGCGTTGGAGTTTTTAGGGGCTATGGCTACACCTTC
NA NA TRBJ1-4 16 TRBV5-4 CASSLGSTGTNEKLFF TGTGCCAGCAGCTTGGGGTCGACGGGAACTAATGAAAAACTGTTTTTT
NA NA TRBJ2-1 13 TRBV6-4 CASSALRGGEQFF TGTGCCAGCAGCGCACTCAGGGGCGGTGAGCAGTTCTTC
TRBD2 NA TRBJ2-3 14 TRBV7-2 CASSRLAGGDTQYF TGTGCCAGCAGTCGACTAGCGGGAGGAGATACGCAGTATTTT
NA NA TRBJ2-5 15 TRBV9 CASSVESLYQETQYF TGTGCCAGCAGCGTAGAGAGTCTATACCAAGAGACCCAGTACTTC
TRBD2 hyperexpanded TRBJ2-1 14 TRBV4-1 CASRGEGAYNEQFF TGCGCCAGCAGGGGGGAGGGCGCCTACAATGAGCAGTTCTTC
TRBD2 NA TRBJ2-3 15 TRBV20-1 CSASRVVAGGNTQYF TGCAGTGCTAGTCGGGTGGTAGCGGGAGGAAATACGCAGTATTTT
NA NA TRBJ1-2 15 TRBV5-6 CASSLKIKTRGGYTF TGTGCCAGCAGCCTCAAGATTAAGACGCGCGGGGGCTACACCTTC
NA once TRBJ2-3 14 TRBV14 CASSQEATRGTQYF TGTGCCAGCAGCCAAGAGGCGACTAGGGGTACGCAGTATTTT
TRBD1 large TRBJ2-5 13 TRBV27 CASSLRDRETQYF TGTGCCAGCAGTTTACGGGACAGGGAGACCCAGTACTTC
NA NA TRBJ1-2 15 TRBV7-9 CASSLVGRPYDGYTF TGTGCCAGCAGCTTAGTGGGCAGGCCCTACGATGGCTACACCTTC
NA NA TRBJ2-1 14 TRBV6-5 CASRGGDGYNEQFF TGTGCCAGCAGGGGCGGGGATGGGTACAATGAGCAGTTCTTC
NA NA TRBJ1-2 16 TRBV6-2/TRBV6-3 CASSYEWAARPYGYTF TGTGCCAGCAGTTACGAGTGGGCCGCGCGTCCCTATGGCTACACCTTC
NA NA TRBJ2-7 14 TRBV28 CASSGHPISYEQYF TGTGCCAGCAGTGGACACCCGATCTCCTACGAGCAGTACTTC
NA NA TRBJ2-3 17 TRBV7-9 CASSLAWARGRSDTQYF TGTGCCAGCAGCTTAGCTTGGGCCAGGGGGAGGTCAGATACGCAGTATTTT
NA NA TRBJ2-1 12 TRBV7-2 CASSLTQGQKFF TGTGCCAGCAGCTTAACTCAGGGGCAAAAGTTCTTC
NA NA TRBJ2-3 14 TRBV6-6 CASSYSPPSDTQYF TGTGCCAGCAGTTACTCCCCTCCCTCAGATACGCAGTATTTT
NA NA TRBJ2-2 13 TRBV29-1 CSVGTSHTGELFF TGCAGCGTTGGAACTAGCCACACCGGGGAGCTGTTTTTT
NA NA TRBJ2-1 15 TRBV7-2 CASSLGGAVGNEQFF TGTGCCAGCAGCTTAGGGGGCGCTGTGGGTAATGAGCAGTTCTTC
NA NA TRBJ2-2 15 TRBV5-4 CASSLPRGGTGELFF TGTGCCAGCAGCTTGCCGAGGGGGGGAACCGGGGAGCTGTTTTTT
TRBD2 NA TRBJ2-3 14 TRBV10-3 CAIKGLAATDTQYF TGTGCCATCAAAGGCCTAGCGGCGACAGATACGCAGTATTTT
NA NA TRBJ1-2 15 TRBV28 CASSLYLGSNYGYTF TGTGCCAGCAGTTTATATCTGGGGAGCAACTATGGCTACACCTTC
NA NA TRBJ2-2 15 TRBV19 CASSPPLGTTGELFF TGTGCCAGTAGTCCCCCCCTAGGAACCACCGGGGAGCTGTTTTTT
TRBD1 NA TRBJ1-2 16 TRBV19 CASSILTGGRNYGYTF TGTGCCAGTAGTATCCTTACAGGGGGCCGCAACTATGGCTACACCTTC
TRBD1 NA TRBJ2-1 15 TRBV4-1 CASSPTGGVRAEQFF TGCGCCAGCAGCCCGACAGGGGGCGTGAGGGCTGAGCAGTTCTTC
NA NA TRBJ2-5 16 TRBV28 CASSLQGYRYQETQYF TGTGCCAGCAGTCTACAGGGCTACCGGTACCAAGAGACCCAGTACTTC
TRBD2 NA TRBJ2-7 15 TRBV4-3 CASSQVAGVGYEQYF TGCGCCAGCAGCCAAGTAGCGGGAGTCGGGTACGAGCAGTACTTC